Listed below are T cell receptor beta chains from one sample, sequenced in a study of blood T cells in healthy people across ages. In TCRdb, the 5' RACE reads were re-called with MiXCR into one record per CDR3 protein. The table lists 1,300,000 or so distinct CDR3 sequences, 45% to 70% of them singletons. What was sequenced was blood. These receptor sequences come from a man aged 18 to 29 in good health. Both conserved end residues are part of each CDR3. Fields, in order: D gene, clone size, V gene, J gene, CDR3 DNA, CDR3 protein. D genes are given only for firm matches. Size values are once, few and many counts, or a class for expanded clones, and some rows have none.

d_gene: TRBD1; abundance: NA; v_gene: TRBV4-1; j_gene: TRBJ1-1; CDR3nt: TGCGCCAGCAGCCAAGAACCGGGACAGGTGAACACTGAAGCTTTCTTT; CDR3aa: CASSQEPGQVNTEAFF
d_gene: TRBD2; abundance: NA; v_gene: TRBV6-5; j_gene: TRBJ2-1; CDR3nt: TGTGCCAACCACGCCGTTAGCGGGAGTGGGTATGAGCAGTTCTTC; CDR3aa: CANHAVSGSGYEQFF
d_gene: NA; abundance: NA; v_gene: TRBV7-2; j_gene: TRBJ1-2; CDR3nt: TGTGCCAGCAGCCCTGGGGGGCAGGCCTATGGCTACACCTTC; CDR3aa: CASSPGGQAYGYTF
d_gene: TRBD2; abundance: NA; v_gene: TRBV12-3/TRBV12-4; j_gene: TRBJ2-3; CDR3nt: TGTGCCAGCAGTTCGGGAGGAACTAGCACAGATACGCAGTATTTT; CDR3aa: CASSSGGTSTDTQYF
d_gene: NA; abundance: NA; v_gene: TRBV20-1; j_gene: TRBJ2-7; CDR3nt: TGCAGTGCGCCGGGCGTCTGGGCCTACGAGCAGTACTTC; CDR3aa: CSAPGVWAYEQYF
d_gene: TRBD2; abundance: NA; v_gene: TRBV30; j_gene: TRBJ2-7; CDR3nt: TGTGCCTGGAGTGCAGGACTAGTCGACGAGCAGTACTTC; CDR3aa: CAWSAGLVDEQYF
d_gene: TRBD1; abundance: few; v_gene: TRBV12-3/TRBV12-4; j_gene: TRBJ2-3; CDR3nt: TGTGCCAGCAGGCCCGCAGGGGGACCCGGCACAGATACGCAGTATTTT; CDR3aa: CASRPAGGPGTDTQYF
d_gene: TRBD2; abundance: few; v_gene: TRBV19; j_gene: TRBJ2-3; CDR3nt: TGTGCCAGTAGCAGGAGCGGGATCTCAGATACGCAGTATTTT; CDR3aa: CASSRSGISDTQYF
d_gene: TRBD1; abundance: NA; v_gene: TRBV29-1; j_gene: TRBJ2-5; CDR3nt: TGCAGCGCGGTGACAGGGGGCGGTGAGACCCAGTACTTC; CDR3aa: CSAVTGGGETQYF
d_gene: NA; abundance: NA; v_gene: TRBV20-1; j_gene: TRBJ2-3; CDR3nt: TGCAGTGTTTCGACAATACCCCGCCCAGATACGCAGTATTTT; CDR3aa: CSVSTIPRPDTQYF
d_gene: NA; abundance: few; v_gene: TRBV21-1; j_gene: TRBJ1-2; CDR3nt: TGTGCCAGCCACAACGAGGACAGGGGGTATGGCTACACCTTC; CDR3aa: CASHNEDRGYGYTF
d_gene: NA; abundance: NA; v_gene: TRBV6-5; j_gene: TRBJ2-4; CDR3nt: TGTGCCAGCAGCCCTATACGCCGTCCCAACATTCAGTACTTC; CDR3aa: CASSPIRRPNIQYF
d_gene: NA; abundance: NA; v_gene: TRBV10-3; j_gene: TRBJ2-3; CDR3nt: TGTGCCATCAGTACAGGACTAAGCACAGATACGCAGTATTTT; CDR3aa: CAISTGLSTDTQYF
d_gene: NA; abundance: few; v_gene: TRBV6-2/TRBV6-3; j_gene: TRBJ2-7; CDR3nt: TGTGCCAGCAGAGTTACCGGAGGGATCTACGAGCAGTACTTC; CDR3aa: CASRVTGGIYEQYF
d_gene: NA; abundance: NA; v_gene: TRBV4-1; j_gene: TRBJ1-5; CDR3nt: TGCGCCAGCAGCGCCCAGGCAAATCAGCCCCAGCATTTT; CDR3aa: CASSAQANQPQHF
d_gene: TRBD1; abundance: NA; v_gene: TRBV20-1; j_gene: TRBJ2-4; CDR3nt: TGCAGTGCTGCCGCCGGGACAGGGAGGGAGCAGTACTTC; CDR3aa: CSAAAGTGREQYF
d_gene: NA; abundance: NA; v_gene: TRBV20-1; j_gene: TRBJ2-7; CDR3nt: TGCAGTGCTAGAGAAGTCCATTCCTACGAGCAGTACTTC; CDR3aa: CSAREVHSYEQYF
d_gene: NA; abundance: NA; v_gene: TRBV15; j_gene: TRBJ2-7; CDR3nt: TGTGCCACCAGCAGAGAAGCCTGGCAGCCTAGATACTACGAGCAGTACTTC; CDR3aa: CATSREAWQPRYYEQYF
d_gene: TRBD1; abundance: few; v_gene: TRBV20-1; j_gene: TRBJ2-7; CDR3nt: TGCGCCTACCCGGGACAGGGAACCCACGAGCAGTACTTC; CDR3aa: CAYPGQGTHEQYF
d_gene: NA; abundance: few; v_gene: TRBV27; j_gene: TRBJ1-2; CDR3nt: TGTGCCAGCAGACCAGGACGGGAATACTATGGCTACACCTTC; CDR3aa: CASRPGREYYGYTF
d_gene: NA; abundance: few; v_gene: TRBV7-9; j_gene: TRBJ2-3; CDR3nt: TGTGCCAGCAGCTTATCCGGGGGAGTTGGCACAGATACGCAGTATTTT; CDR3aa: CASSLSGGVGTDTQYF
d_gene: TRBD1; abundance: NA; v_gene: TRBV27; j_gene: TRBJ1-1; CDR3nt: TGTGCCAGCAGTCTTACAGGGGGCGCTGGGAACACTGAAGCTTTCTTT; CDR3aa: CASSLTGGAGNTEAFF
d_gene: TRBD1; abundance: NA; v_gene: TRBV3-1; j_gene: TRBJ2-1; CDR3nt: TGTGCCAGCAGCCAGAGGGGGCGCAACTTCGAGCAGTTCTTC; CDR3aa: CASSQRGRNFEQFF
d_gene: NA; abundance: NA; v_gene: TRBV3-1; j_gene: TRBJ1-2; CDR3nt: TGTGCCAGCAGCCCCGGAACAGGGAGACATGGCTACACCTTC; CDR3aa: CASSPGTGRHGYTF
d_gene: TRBD2; abundance: once; v_gene: TRBV12-3/TRBV12-4; j_gene: TRBJ2-7; CDR3nt: TGTGCCAGCAGTTCGGGACTAGTCCGTCCTGACGAGCAGTACTTC; CDR3aa: CASSSGLVRPDEQYF
d_gene: TRBD1; abundance: few; v_gene: TRBV7-2; j_gene: TRBJ2-1; CDR3nt: TGTGCCAGCAGCTTCTGGGGACAGAACAATGAGCAGTTCTTC; CDR3aa: CASSFWGQNNEQFF
d_gene: NA; abundance: few; v_gene: TRBV10-3; j_gene: TRBJ2-3; CDR3nt: TGTGCCATCAGTGATGGGGGGGATACGCAGTATTTT; CDR3aa: CAISDGGDTQYF
d_gene: NA; abundance: NA; v_gene: TRBV7-2; j_gene: TRBJ2-1; CDR3nt: TGTGCCAGCAGCCGACAGTACAATGAGCAGTTCTTC; CDR3aa: CASSRQYNEQFF
d_gene: NA; abundance: NA; v_gene: TRBV7-6; j_gene: TRBJ2-7; CDR3nt: TGTGCCAGCAGCTTAGAGCCGAGGAGTCTCGAGCAGTACTTC; CDR3aa: CASSLEPRSLEQYF
d_gene: NA; abundance: few; v_gene: TRBV28; j_gene: TRBJ2-2; CDR3nt: TGTGCCAGCAGTTTCCTACAGGGTTCCGGGGAGCTGTTTTTT; CDR3aa: CASSFLQGSGELFF
d_gene: NA; abundance: NA; v_gene: TRBV12-3/TRBV12-4; j_gene: TRBJ2-4; CDR3nt: TGTGCCAGCAGTACAAGCCGGGACATAGTAAACATTCAGTACTTC; CDR3aa: CASSTSRDIVNIQYF
d_gene: NA; abundance: NA; v_gene: TRBV3-1; j_gene: TRBJ2-3; CDR3nt: TGTGCCAGCAGCCAAAGTAGCAACCCCACAGATACGCAGTATTTT; CDR3aa: CASSQSSNPTDTQYF
d_gene: NA; abundance: once; v_gene: TRBV10-3; j_gene: TRBJ2-3; CDR3nt: TGTGCCACCTACCTCGGGACGTCTAAGGCCACAGATACGCAGTATTTT; CDR3aa: CATYLGTSKATDTQYF
d_gene: NA; abundance: NA; v_gene: TRBV5-1; j_gene: TRBJ2-2; CDR3nt: TGCGCCAGCAGCTTGCGTGGATTCGGGACCGGGGAGCTGTTTTTT; CDR3aa: CASSLRGFGTGELFF
d_gene: NA; abundance: NA; v_gene: TRBV7-2; j_gene: TRBJ2-4; CDR3nt: TGTGCCAGCAGCTCAGGTCTCAGACGGGACATTCAGTACTTC; CDR3aa: CASSSGLRRDIQYF
d_gene: TRBD1; abundance: NA; v_gene: TRBV20-1; j_gene: TRBJ1-1; CDR3nt: TGCAGTGCTTCTCGAACGACAGGGATGGGTAGAACTGAAGCTTTCTTT; CDR3aa: CSASRTTGMGRTEAFF
d_gene: NA; abundance: NA; v_gene: TRBV29-1; j_gene: TRBJ2-5; CDR3nt: TGCAGCGTTGGGATGGGGCGGGAGACCCAGTACTTC; CDR3aa: CSVGMGRETQYF
d_gene: NA; abundance: NA; v_gene: TRBV20-1; j_gene: TRBJ2-5; CDR3nt: TGCAGTGCTATTCGTCTCGGACAGTACCAAGAGACCCAGTACTTC; CDR3aa: CSAIRLGQYQETQYF
d_gene: NA; abundance: few; v_gene: TRBV28; j_gene: TRBJ2-4; CDR3nt: TGTGCCAGCAGTTTTAAACACAGGGAGCAGTACTTC; CDR3aa: CASSFKHREQYF
d_gene: NA; abundance: NA; v_gene: TRBV5-1; j_gene: TRBJ1-1; CDR3nt: TGCGCCAGCAGCTACAGCCAGGGGGAAGCTTTCTTT; CDR3aa: CASSYSQGEAFF
d_gene: TRBD2; abundance: NA; v_gene: TRBV6-4; j_gene: TRBJ2-5; CDR3nt: TGTGCCAGCAGCACCGCTGGACTAGCCTACAATGAGCAGTACTTC; CDR3aa: CASSTAGLAYNEQYF
d_gene: TRBD1; abundance: NA; v_gene: TRBV20-1; j_gene: TRBJ2-7; CDR3nt: TGCAGTGCTAGCCTATCAGACAGGGACTACGAGCAGTACTTC; CDR3aa: CSASLSDRDYEQYF
d_gene: TRBD2; abundance: NA; v_gene: TRBV6-6; j_gene: TRBJ2-7; CDR3nt: TGTGCCAGCAGTTCGGGACTAGCGGGAGTTGCCGAGCAGTACTTC; CDR3aa: CASSSGLAGVAEQYF
d_gene: TRBD1; abundance: NA; v_gene: TRBV20-1; j_gene: TRBJ1-2; CDR3nt: TGCAGTGCTAGCCCCCCGGACAGGGTATCTGGCTACACCTTC; CDR3aa: CSASPPDRVSGYTF
d_gene: NA; abundance: few; v_gene: TRBV5-1; j_gene: TRBJ1-2; CDR3nt: TGCGCCAGCAGCTTGAATCCTTCTACCGGGACATCTTATGGCTACACCTTC; CDR3aa: CASSLNPSTGTSYGYTF
d_gene: TRBD2; abundance: NA; v_gene: TRBV6-6; j_gene: TRBJ2-5; CDR3nt: TGTGCCAGCAGTCGAGAAAGGACTAGCGGGATTGAGACCCAGTACTTC; CDR3aa: CASSRERTSGIETQYF
d_gene: TRBD1; abundance: NA; v_gene: TRBV4-3; j_gene: TRBJ2-3; CDR3nt: TGCGCCAGCAGCCAAGATCATTTAGGAAGGGGGCCAGATACGCAGTATTTT; CDR3aa: CASSQDHLGRGPDTQYF
d_gene: NA; abundance: NA; v_gene: TRBV27; j_gene: TRBJ2-1; CDR3nt: TGTGCCAGCATGCAGGGGAGTTACAATGAGCAGTTCTTC; CDR3aa: CASMQGSYNEQFF
d_gene: TRBD1; abundance: NA; v_gene: TRBV4-3; j_gene: TRBJ1-1; CDR3nt: TGCGCCAGCAGCCAAGATGGGACAGCGGCAGCTGAAGCTTTCTTT; CDR3aa: CASSQDGTAAAEAFF